This T cell receptor beta chain was captured in a study of response to subunit inactivated influenza vaccine listed by TCRdb under 2018. At the level of the whole study: Deep quantitative T cell receptor repertoire profiling was used in the study to track responses to a trivalent subunit inactivated influenza vaccine. What the authors observed across the whole study: The authors suggested that each seasonal influenza vaccination may recruit only a limited number of new T cells.

This clonotype was seen ten or more times. Its antigen is not yet known. Base qualities were left out, and no much larger clone turns up one base away. V and J are truncated by 3 bases and 2 bases respectively, leaving an intervening sequence of 11 bases. The CDR3 has 13 amino acids, counting the end cysteine and phenylalanine. Only the CDR3 DNA stays, 39 bases, in frame from base 1. The germline V gene (reference sequence) supplies CDR1 DFQATT and CDR2 SNEGSKA. Preparation of the library involved RT-PCR. The reads were generated on an Illumina HiSeq 2500. The public reads were run again by TCRdb, first through fastp at Q25 and then through MiXCR, and only productive beta chains were kept. For every CDR3 protein sequence, its rows merge into one entry that carries the most common genes and DNA. Within this sample are about 500,000 distinct CDR3 sequences, with approximately 15% of them counted one time only. Less than 4% of the sample is in the top ten clones.

The sample in question was CD4+ T cells sorted from PBMCs, obtained less than 25 months after vaccination. In this chain, TRBV20-1 is recombined with TRBJ2-7; the D gene remains uncertain. This receptor was obtained from a man aged 50-75 years who received an inactivated influenza vaccine. Donor details come from another sample of the same person, matched by shared clones. The CDR3 loop reads CSASAHGPYEQYF. In nucleotides, the sequence is TGCAGTGCTAGCGCCCATGGGCCCTACGAGCAGTACTTC.